This entry lists 22 T cell receptor beta chains sequenced from one sample in a study of T cell responses to AZD1222 COVID-19 vaccine. Measured with immunoSEQ multiplex PCR; TCRdb has only the in-frame clones, and not every one. The repertoire holds roughly 150,000 clones, about nine tenths seen once, with over 1.5% in the top ten. Material: peripheral blood, obtained on day 0 of AZD1222 vaccination. These TCRs come from an adult in good health.

The chain has TRBV7-2 and TRBJ1-3, with D possibly matching TRBD1 (5 bases). Germline values: CDR1 SGHTA, CDR2 FQGNSA. V shed 5 bases and J shed 0 bases, with 8 bases lying between them. The CDR3 is 14 amino acids. The CDR3, as DNA: TGTGCCAGCAGCCCGACAGTCTCTGGAAACACCATATATTTT. Translation: CASSPTVSGNTIYF. Full variable domain (missing parts from reference TRBV7-2 and TRBJ1-3): GAGVSQSPSNKVTEKGKDVELRCDPISGHTALYWYRQSLGQGLEFLIYFQGNSAPDKSGLPSDRFSAERTGGSVSTLTIQRTQQEDSAVYLCASSPTVSGNTIYFGEGSWLTVV.

The genes are TRBV29-1 and TRBJ1-1; tentatively, D is TRBD1 (6 bases). There are 14 residues in the CDR3. The germline V gene encodes CDR1 SQVTM and CDR2 ANQGSEA. Trimming pared 3 bases from V and 4 bases from J, leaving 15 bases between. The chain's CDR3 is CSVEVSGTFTEAFF. The DNA of the CDR3 is TGCAGCGTTGAGGTTTCGGGGACATTCACTGAAGCTTTCTTT.

The chain carries TRBV10-3 and TRBJ2-7; TRBD2 matches 11 bases. V lost 2 bases and J lost 4; bases outside the gene matches: 4. The CDR3 has 15 amino acids. Germline CDR1 ENHRY, CDR2 SYGVKD. The DNA for the CDR3 is TGTGCCATCAGTGAGGCCGGGACTAGCGGATACGAGCAGTACTTC. The encoded protein is CAISEAGTSGYEQYF.

In its sample, this clone was seen a few times. V is TRBV6-5 and J is TRBJ2-7, with TRBD1 matching over 9 bases. Germline CDR1 is MNHEY and CDR2 is SVGAGI. This CDR3 is built from 14 residues. The V gene end was trimmed by 10 bases and the J gene end by 1 base; junction bases not matched to a gene: 8. The CDR3 coding sequence is TGTGCCACGCGGGACAGGGTGCTTTCCTACGAGCAGTACTTC. This encodes CATRDRVLSYEQYF.

J is TRBJ2-1 and V is TRBV11-2; TRBD2 agrees at 13 bases. This CDR3 comprises 17 residues. Trimming cost V 4 bases and J 3 bases; bases outside gene matches: 6. The germline V gene encodes CDR1 SGHAT and CDR2 FQNNGV. CDR3 sequence (DNA): TGTGCCAGCAGCTACACCACTAGCGGGAGGGGCTACAATGAGCAGTTCTTC. As protein: CASSYTTSGRGYNEQFF.

The chain links TRBV25-1 to TRBJ2-5; 9 bases line up with TRBD1. Germline CDR1 reads MGHDK; CDR2 reads SYGVNS. The length of the CDR3 is 15 residues. V was pared by 1 base and J by 5 bases, with 5 bases of the junction left unmatched. The chain's CDR3 is CASSEWTGDGETQYF. The CDR3 DNA reads as TGTGCCAGCAGTGAATGGACAGGGGATGGGGAGACCCAGTACTTC.

This clone came up once. The gene calls are TRBV30 and TRBJ2-7, with a tentative D call TRBD1 (5 bases). With 4 bases removed from V and 1 base from J, the gap between germline ends came to 5 bases. The CDR3 has 11 residues. CDR1 GTSNPN and CDR2 SVGIG come from the germline V gene (reference sequence). The CDR3, as DNA: TGTGCCTGGACAGGGTCCTACGAGCAGTACTTC. Translated: CAWTGSYEQYF.

The rearrangement uses TRBV2 and TRBJ2-7, with 10 bases matching TRBD1. The CDR3 has 15 amino acids. CDR1 and CDR2 (germline): SNHLY, FYNNEI. The V segment lost 4 bases and the J segment 4 bases; nucleotides outside the gene matches: 7. CDR3 sequence (DNA): TGTGCCAGCAGTGCACCGGGACAGGGGTTTTACGAGCAGTACTTC. It codes for CASSAPGQGFYEQYF.

The rearrangement joins TRBV4-2 to TRBJ2-7, with D hard to call. Germline CDR1 and CDR2: LGHNA and YNFKEQ. The CDR3 runs 16 residues. V shed 3 bases and J shed 4 bases, with 19 bases lying between them. CDR3 sequence (DNA): TGTGCCAGCAGCCACGCTCAGTCCTATGGAGATTACGAGCAGTACTTC. It is translated as CASSHAQSYGDYEQYF.

This chain links TRBV6-5 with TRBJ2-5, with D tentatively TRBD1 (7 bases). This CDR3 region has 14 residues. V lost 6 bases to trimming and J lost 2 bases, with 13 bases between them. Germline CDR1 reads MNHEY; CDR2 reads SVGAGI. This CDR3 is CASRPGGPQETQYF. CDR3 in DNA: TGTGCCAGCAGGCCAGGGGGGCCTCAAGAGACCCAGTACTTC.

The chain has TRBV7-3 and TRBJ1-5; the D gene is possibly TRBD1 (5 bases). The ends were cut back, 5 bases at V and 3 bases at J, with 8 bases in the middle. CDR3 length: 13 residues. CDR1 and CDR2 (germline): SGHTA, FQGTGA. The CDR3 nucleotides are TGTGCCAGCAGCGGGGGGGTCAATCAGCCCCAGCATTTT. Protein product: CASSGGVNQPQHF.

The genes are TRBV6-5 and TRBJ1-4; 7 bases are a match to TRBD1. Germline lookup yields CDR1 MNHEY and CDR2 SVGAGI. This CDR3 is 13 amino acids long. J was trimmed by 5 bases and V by 9 bases; bases with no gene match: 6. The CDR3 nucleotides read TGTGCCAGGTCAGACAGGGCGAATGAAAAACTGTTTTTT. Its translation is CARSDRANEKLFF.

DNA of the CDR3: TGTGCCAGCAGTGAAGTCCCGGGACAGGGGGCATCGGGCGAGCAGTACTTC. This sequence encodes CASSEVPGQGASGEQYF. This chain connects TRBV6-1 to TRBJ2-7; TRBD1 matches at 12 bases. With 1 base clipped from V and 6 bases from J, the junction kept 10 bases outside the gene matches. CDR1 MNHNS and CDR2 SASEGT come from the germline V gene. This CDR3 is 17 amino acids long.

The chain carries TRBV15 and TRBJ1-5, with D uncertain. The CDR3 has 13 residues. Trimming cost V 2 bases and J 6 bases, with 8 bases left between them. The germline V gene has CDR1 LNHNV and CDR2 YYDKDF (reference sequence). CDR3 loop: CATSRSYVQPQHF. The CDR3 DNA sequence: TGTGCCACCAGCAGATCCTACGTTCAGCCCCAGCATTTT. Full variable domain (missing parts from reference TRBV15 and TRBJ1-5): DAMVIQNPRYQVTQFGKPVTLSCSQTLNHNVMYWYQQKSSQAPKLLFHYYDKDFNNEADTPDNFQSRRPNTSFCFLDIRSPGLGDTAMYLCATSRSYVQPQHFGDGTRLSIL.

This chain joins TRBV29-1 and TRBJ2-1, with 7 bases identical to TRBD2. Trimming removed 4 bases from V and 4 bases from J; junction bases left unmatched: 19. This CDR3 has 18 amino acids. CDR1 is SQVTM and CDR2 is ANQGSEA in the germline V gene. In DNA, the CDR3 is TGCAGCGTTGTCGGGAGGTACCCAGGTCGCGTACTGTACAATGAGCAGTTCTTC. Translated, it gives CSVVGRYPGRVLYNEQFF.

The chain uses TRBV13 and TRBJ1-2; the D gene is possibly TRBD1 (6 bases). This CDR3 region has 15 residues. The V end lost 5 bases, the J end lost 0 bases, and 13 bases lay between the germline ends. CDR1 and CDR2 from the germline V gene are PRHDT and FYEKMQ (reference sequence). CDR3 residues: CASSPGTPANYGYTF. As DNA, the CDR3 is TGTGCCAGCAGCCCGGGGACACCAGCTAACTATGGCTACACCTTC.

The chain has TRBV27 and TRBJ2-3; D is ambiguous. The germline V and J ends were trimmed by 6 bases and 0 bases, with 13 bases remaining between them. This CDR3 is 15 amino acids long. The germline V gene encodes CDR1 MNHEY and CDR2 SMNVEV (reference sequence). The DNA for the CDR3 is TGTGCCAGCAGCCCTATTGGGGTGAGCACAGATACGCAGTATTTT. This encodes CASSPIGVSTDTQYF.

This clone was seen a handful of times. This rearrangement joins TRBV25-1 to TRBJ1-2; TRBD1 matches 8 bases. After removal of 8 bases from V and 3 bases from J, the junction contained 2 bases not matched to a gene. CDR3 length: 12 residues. Germline V lookup: CDR1 MGHDK, CDR2 SYGVNS. Here the CDR3 reads CASGQGDYGYTF. In nucleotides, the CDR3 is TGTGCCAGCGGACAGGGCGACTATGGCTACACCTTC.

V gene TRBV28 combines with J gene TRBJ2-7; maybe TRBD2 (5 bases). With 3 bases removed from V and 3 bases from J, the gap between germline ends came to 6 bases. In germline, CDR1 is MDHEN, CDR2 SYDVKM. CDR3 size: 12 residues. The CDR3 here is CASSFEGYEQYF. DNA for the CDR3: TGTGCCAGCAGTTTCGAGGGCTACGAGCAGTACTTC.

The J gene is TRBJ2-7, the V gene TRBV15, with TRBD1 as a possible D gene (5 bases). Germline V gene data show CDR1 as LNHNV and CDR2 as YYDKDF (reference sequence). The CDR3 has 14 amino acids. The V end was cut by 5 bases, the J end by 5 bases, with 16 bases between. CDR3 sequence (DNA): TGTGCCACCAGCCTATTGGGGCAGACCCACGAGCAGTACTTC. Amino acids: CATSLLGQTHEQYF.

The chain uses TRBV7-3 and TRBJ2-7, with D unresolved. The length of the CDR3 is 15 residues. V was trimmed by 5 bases and J by 5 bases, leaving 19 bases between them. CDR1 SGHTA and CDR2 FQGTGA come from the germline V gene. CDR3 residues: CASSPLPRTIHEQYF. The CDR3 nucleotides read TGTGCCAGCAGCCCTCTACCAAGGACGATCCACGAGCAGTACTTC.

This sequence joins TRBV7-2 and TRBJ2-5, with TRBD1 identical over 11 bases. The CDR3 spans 15 residues. V gave up 5 bases and J gave up 5 bases; unmatched junction bases: 7. CDR1 and CDR2 (germline): SGHTA, FQGNSA. In DNA form, the CDR3 reads TGTGCCAGCAGCCCCGGACAGGGGGCAGGGGAGACCCAGTACTTC. Translation: CASSPGQGAGETQYF.